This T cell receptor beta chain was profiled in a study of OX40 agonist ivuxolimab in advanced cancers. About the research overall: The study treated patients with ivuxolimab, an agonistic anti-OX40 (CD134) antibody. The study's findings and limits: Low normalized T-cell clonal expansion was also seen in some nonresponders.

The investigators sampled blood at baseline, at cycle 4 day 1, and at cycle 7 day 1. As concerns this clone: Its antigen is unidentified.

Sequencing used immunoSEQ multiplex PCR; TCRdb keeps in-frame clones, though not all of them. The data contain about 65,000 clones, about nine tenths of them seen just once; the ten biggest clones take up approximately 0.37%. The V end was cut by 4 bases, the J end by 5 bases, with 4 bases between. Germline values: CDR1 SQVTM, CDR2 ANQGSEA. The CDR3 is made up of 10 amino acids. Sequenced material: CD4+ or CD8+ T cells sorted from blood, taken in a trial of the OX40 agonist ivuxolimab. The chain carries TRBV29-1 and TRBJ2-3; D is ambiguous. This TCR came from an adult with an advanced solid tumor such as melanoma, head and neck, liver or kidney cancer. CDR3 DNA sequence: TGCAGCGTTGCTGGAGATACGCAGTATTTT. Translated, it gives CSVAGDTQYF.